This TCR beta chain was identified during a study of OX40 agonist ivuxolimab in advanced cancers. Study-level background: Ivuxolimab was an agonistic, fully human IgG2 monoclonal antibody directed against OX40 (CD134), a costimulatory receptor. Among the 52 dose-escalation patients, around 19 had hepatocellular carcinoma, 15 melanoma, 9 renal cell carcinoma and 9 head and neck cancer. Intravenous ivuxolimab was administered to patients every 2 weeks at six dose levels: 0.01, 0.1, 0.3, 1.5, 3 and 10 mg/kg. Partial responses were achieved by three dose-escalation patients, of whom one had hepatocellular carcinoma and two had cutaneous melanoma. The purpose of peripheral TCRbeta sequencing was to test whether ivuxolimab changed TCR sequence diversity and led to clonal T-cell expansion. Prior anti-PD-1, anti-PD-L1 or anti-CTLA-4 therapy was permitted, and checkpoint inhibitors had been received by about two fifths of dose-escalation patients. The paper describes the monotherapy dose-escalation part (N of about 57 patients) of the phase I trial of ivuxolimab. The dose-escalation cohort was almost 85% male with a mean age of roughly 60 years, ranging from about 23 to 85.

Genomic DNA was isolated from the sorted cells so that the TCRbeta CDR3 region could be sequenced. The immunoSEQ Assay was used to sequence the TCRbeta CDR3 regions. This immuneACCESS table, as held by TCRdb, lists in-frame sequences with V and J called but not all clones. Of the missing ones, under half trace to an unresolved V gene in checked studies; the others have no known cause. The sample yields over 65,000 clones; under 90% were counted once. Around 0.49% of the sample rests with the top ten. The trial excluded patients who had a history of autoimmune disease or who were on systemic immunosuppression. Peripheral blood for TCR sequencing was collected from all dose cohorts at baseline, on cycle 4 day 1, and on cycle 7 day 1. Samples were obtained from an open-label, multicenter, first-in-human phase I dose-escalation trial of ivuxolimab. Adults with locally advanced or metastatic melanoma, renal cell carcinoma, hepatocellular carcinoma or head and neck squamous cell carcinoma were enrolled in the trial. Before TCR sequencing, CD4+ and CD8+ T cells were separately sorted from peripheral blood.

With regard to this clone: The antigen it recognizes is unknown. Base qualities are not recorded, but no much larger clone differs from it by a single base.

Beyond this particular receptor, the publication reports: Low levels of normalized T-cell clonal expansion were also seen in some patients who did not respond. Clonal expansion of both CD4+ and CD8+ blood T cells was observed from baseline to week 6 at doses 0.1 to 3.0 mg/kg. The antigen specificity of the clonally expanded peripheral T cells was not determined. After ivuxolimab, expanded clones were on average more numerous among CD8+ T cells than among CD4+ T cells. In partial responders in the 0.1-3.0 mg/kg groups, normalized peripheral clonal expansion was found to be among the lowest, especially among CD8+ T cells.

CDR1 is given as MRHNA and CDR2 as SNTAGT, both from the germline V gene. The CDR3, cysteine through phenylalanine, is 15 amino acids long. CDR3 DNA is the only sequence kept; it has 45 bases, read in frame from the first base. The V end loses 8 bases and the J end loses 7 bases, and a stretch of 24 bases separates them. The receptor comes from an adult with an advanced solid tumor such as melanoma, head and neck, liver or kidney cancer. Sequences were derived from CD4+ or CD8+ T cells sorted from blood, sampled in a trial of the OX40 agonist ivuxolimab. The sequence links TRBV6-4 to TRBJ2-7; 6 matching bases give a weak D call of TRBD2. The bases are TGTGCCAGCCCCAGGCCAGGAGGGCTCTCTAGGGAGCAGTACTTC. Translated, it reads CASPRPGGLSREQYF.